This TCR beta chain was recovered during a study of blood T cells in healthy people across ages. Findings of the study overall: In the absence of known donor CMV status, changes in expanded clonotypes were possibly confounded.

The V and J ends lost 5 bases and 2 bases respectively, with 11 bases between them. The CDR3 length is 13 residues. The V gene's germline CDR1 is SGHRS and CDR2 YFSETQ. The use of a sample-barcoded 5' primer and a J-beta primer mix characterized a second PCR of about 7 to 12 cycles. TCRdb reanalysed the 5' RACE reads using MiXCR and keeps one entry per CDR3 protein. The sample carries about 1.7 million distinct CDR3 sequences, 25% to 30% recorded once. This clonotype was picked up many times. Its specificity is not known. The TCR originated in a woman in her 30s in good health. The source material was blood. This chain links TRBV5-1 with TRBJ2-7, with D perhaps TRBD1 (5 bases). This chain's CDR3 is CASRLGRPYEQYF. CDR3 bases: TGCGCCAGCAGGCTGGGGCGCCCCTACGAGCAGTACTTC.